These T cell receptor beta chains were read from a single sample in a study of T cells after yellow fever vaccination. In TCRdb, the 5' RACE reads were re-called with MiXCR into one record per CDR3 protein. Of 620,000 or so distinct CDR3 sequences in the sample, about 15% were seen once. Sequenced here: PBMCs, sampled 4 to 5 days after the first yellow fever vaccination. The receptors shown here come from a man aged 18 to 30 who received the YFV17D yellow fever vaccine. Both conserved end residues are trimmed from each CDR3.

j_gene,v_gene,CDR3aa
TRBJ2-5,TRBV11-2,ASSSASPQTQY
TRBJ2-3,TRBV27,ASSWAATDTQY
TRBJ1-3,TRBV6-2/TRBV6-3,ASSDVLSGNTIY
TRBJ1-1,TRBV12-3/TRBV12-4,ASSLFAKPVAF
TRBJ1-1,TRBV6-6,ASRGREGTEAF
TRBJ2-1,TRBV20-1,SALSYNEQF
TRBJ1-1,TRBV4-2,ASSQDVRGTTEAF
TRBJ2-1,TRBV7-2,ASSFGGSSYNEQF
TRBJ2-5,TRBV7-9,ASSHPGQPQETQY
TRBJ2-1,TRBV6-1,ASSFLYRDRGSYNEQF
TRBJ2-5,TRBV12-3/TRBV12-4,ASSFGTSGVGTQY
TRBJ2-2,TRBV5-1,ASSYWDLPNTGELF
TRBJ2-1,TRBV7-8,ASSLSGAGNHNEQF
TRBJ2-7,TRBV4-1,ASSQSRTGGFEQY
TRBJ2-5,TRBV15,ATSRDRRIQETQY
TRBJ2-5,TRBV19,ASSSPGLTETQY
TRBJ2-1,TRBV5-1,ASSLGTGEVEQF
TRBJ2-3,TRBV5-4,ASSSGLAADTDTQY
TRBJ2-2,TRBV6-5,ASSLGPAGELF
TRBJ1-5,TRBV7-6,ASSSSDRGYQPQH
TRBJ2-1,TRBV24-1,ATSDPSGGQNNEQF
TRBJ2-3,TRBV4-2,ASSPVVGYTDTQY
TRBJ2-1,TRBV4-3,ASSHPTRTGNEQF